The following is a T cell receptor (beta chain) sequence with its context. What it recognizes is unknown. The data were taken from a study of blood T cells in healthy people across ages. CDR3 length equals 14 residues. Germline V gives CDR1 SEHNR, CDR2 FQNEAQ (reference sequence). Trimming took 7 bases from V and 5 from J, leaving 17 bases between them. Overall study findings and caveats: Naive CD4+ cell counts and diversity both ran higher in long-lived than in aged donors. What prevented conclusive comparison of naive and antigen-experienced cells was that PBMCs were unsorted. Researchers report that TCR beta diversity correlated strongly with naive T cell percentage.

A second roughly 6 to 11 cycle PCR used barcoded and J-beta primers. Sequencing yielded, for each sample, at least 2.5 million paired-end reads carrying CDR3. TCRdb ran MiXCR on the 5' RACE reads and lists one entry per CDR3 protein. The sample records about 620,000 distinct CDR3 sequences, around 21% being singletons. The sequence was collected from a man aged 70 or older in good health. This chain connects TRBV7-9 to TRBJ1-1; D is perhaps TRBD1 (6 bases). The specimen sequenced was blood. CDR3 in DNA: TGTGCCAGCATCCAGGGGTCTGGTAGTACTGAAGCTTTCTTT. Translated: CASIQGSGSTEAFF.